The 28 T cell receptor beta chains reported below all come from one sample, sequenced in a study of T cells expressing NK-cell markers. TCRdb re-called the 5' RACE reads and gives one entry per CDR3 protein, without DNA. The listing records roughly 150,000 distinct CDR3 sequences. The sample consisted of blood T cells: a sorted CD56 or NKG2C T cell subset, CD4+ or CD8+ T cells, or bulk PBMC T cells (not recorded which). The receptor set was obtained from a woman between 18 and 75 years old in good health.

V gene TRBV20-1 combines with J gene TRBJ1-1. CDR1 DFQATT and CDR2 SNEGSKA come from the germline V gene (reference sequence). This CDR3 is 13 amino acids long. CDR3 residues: CSAARTMNTEAFF.

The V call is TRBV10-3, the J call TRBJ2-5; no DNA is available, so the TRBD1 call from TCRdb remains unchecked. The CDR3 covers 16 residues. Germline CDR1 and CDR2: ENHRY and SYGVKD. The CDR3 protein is CAISESITGIEETQYF.

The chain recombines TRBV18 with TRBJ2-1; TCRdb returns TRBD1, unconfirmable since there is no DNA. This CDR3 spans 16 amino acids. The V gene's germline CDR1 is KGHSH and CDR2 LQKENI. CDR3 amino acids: CASSPRTGLTYNEQFF.

CDR3 loop: CASSSSGRVGDSPLHF. The chain joins TRBV12-3 or TRBV12-4 to TRBJ1-6. The CDR3 covers 16 residues.

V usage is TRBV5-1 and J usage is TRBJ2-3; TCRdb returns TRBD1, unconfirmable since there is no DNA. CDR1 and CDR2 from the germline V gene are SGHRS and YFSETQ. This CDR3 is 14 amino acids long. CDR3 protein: CASSGQGLTDTQYF.

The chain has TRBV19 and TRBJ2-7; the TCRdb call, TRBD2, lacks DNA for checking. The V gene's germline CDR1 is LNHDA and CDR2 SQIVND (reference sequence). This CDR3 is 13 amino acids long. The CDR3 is CATSLKPGYEQYF.

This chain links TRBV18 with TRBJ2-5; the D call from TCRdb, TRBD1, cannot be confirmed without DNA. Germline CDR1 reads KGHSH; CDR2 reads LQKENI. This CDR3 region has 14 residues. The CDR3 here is CASSPNGQGETQYF.

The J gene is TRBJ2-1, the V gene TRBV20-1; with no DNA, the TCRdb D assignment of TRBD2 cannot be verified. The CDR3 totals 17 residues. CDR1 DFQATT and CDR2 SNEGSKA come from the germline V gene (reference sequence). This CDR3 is CSASGVNRGLPYNEQFF.

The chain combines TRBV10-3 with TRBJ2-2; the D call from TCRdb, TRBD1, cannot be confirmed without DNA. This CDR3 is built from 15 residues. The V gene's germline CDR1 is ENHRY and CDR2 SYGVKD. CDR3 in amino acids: CAISESVRASGELFF.

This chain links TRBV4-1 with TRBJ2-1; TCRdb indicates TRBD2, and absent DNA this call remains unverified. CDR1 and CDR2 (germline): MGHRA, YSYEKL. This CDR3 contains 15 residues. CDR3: CASSPGTSVYNEQFF.

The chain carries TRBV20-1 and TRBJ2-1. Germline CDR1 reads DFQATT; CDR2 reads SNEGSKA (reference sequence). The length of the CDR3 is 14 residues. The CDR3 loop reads CSARVGSRRNEQFF.

CDR3 sequence reads: CASSSLRDSESSYNEQFF. V gene TRBV11-2 combines with J gene TRBJ2-1; no DNA is available, so the TRBD2 call from TCRdb remains unchecked. This CDR3 has 18 residues. CDR1 is SGHAT and CDR2 is FQNNGV in the germline V gene.

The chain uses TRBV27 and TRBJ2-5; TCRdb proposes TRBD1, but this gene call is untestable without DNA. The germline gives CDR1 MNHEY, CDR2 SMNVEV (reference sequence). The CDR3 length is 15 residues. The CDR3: CASSRDAHGQETQYF.

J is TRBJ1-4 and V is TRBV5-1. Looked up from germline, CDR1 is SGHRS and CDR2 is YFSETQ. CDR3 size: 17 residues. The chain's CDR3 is CASSLSPPGDLNEKLFF.

The CDR3 protein is CATSDWIRGWDTGELFF. J is TRBJ2-2 and V is TRBV24-1; TCRdb reports TRBD1, a call that lacks DNA to check it against. This CDR3 region has 17 residues. Germline CDR1 is KGHDR and CDR2 is SFDVKD.

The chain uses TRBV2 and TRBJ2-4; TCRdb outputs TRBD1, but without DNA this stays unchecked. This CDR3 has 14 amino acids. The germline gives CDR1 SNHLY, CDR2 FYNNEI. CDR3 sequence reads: CASKTGQIKNIQYF.

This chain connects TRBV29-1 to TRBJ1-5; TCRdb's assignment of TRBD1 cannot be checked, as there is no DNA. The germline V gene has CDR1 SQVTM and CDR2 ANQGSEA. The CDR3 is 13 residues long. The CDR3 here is CSVVIGGQQPQHF.

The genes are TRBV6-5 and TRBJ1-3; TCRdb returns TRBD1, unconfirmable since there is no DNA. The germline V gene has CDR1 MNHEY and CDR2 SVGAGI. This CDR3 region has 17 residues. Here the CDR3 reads CASSYTPGQGAGNTIYF.

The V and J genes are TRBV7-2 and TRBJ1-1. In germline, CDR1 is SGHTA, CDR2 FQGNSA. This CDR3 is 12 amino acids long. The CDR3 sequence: CATAAGTLEAFF.

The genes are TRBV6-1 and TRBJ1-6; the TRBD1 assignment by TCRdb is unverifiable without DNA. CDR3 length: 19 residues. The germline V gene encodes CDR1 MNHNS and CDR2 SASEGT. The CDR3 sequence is CASSHDPLTTGFVGSPLHF.

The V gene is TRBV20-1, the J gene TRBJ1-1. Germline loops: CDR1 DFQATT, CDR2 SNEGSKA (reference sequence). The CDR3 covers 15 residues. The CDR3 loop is CSARDWQDLHTEAFF.

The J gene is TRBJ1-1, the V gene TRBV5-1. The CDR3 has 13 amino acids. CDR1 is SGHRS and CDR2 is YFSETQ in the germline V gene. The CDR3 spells CASSYDENTEAFF.

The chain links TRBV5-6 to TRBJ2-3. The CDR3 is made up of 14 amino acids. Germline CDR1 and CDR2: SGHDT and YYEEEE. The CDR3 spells CASSLDWTTDTQYF.

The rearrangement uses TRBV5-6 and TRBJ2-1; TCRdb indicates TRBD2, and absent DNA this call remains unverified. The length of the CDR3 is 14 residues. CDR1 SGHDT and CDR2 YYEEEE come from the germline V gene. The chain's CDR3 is CASSLGRGGREQFF.

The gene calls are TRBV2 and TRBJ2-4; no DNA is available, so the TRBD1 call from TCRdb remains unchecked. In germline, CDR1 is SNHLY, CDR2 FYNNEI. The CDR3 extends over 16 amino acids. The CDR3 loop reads CASSETGGALVYIQYF.

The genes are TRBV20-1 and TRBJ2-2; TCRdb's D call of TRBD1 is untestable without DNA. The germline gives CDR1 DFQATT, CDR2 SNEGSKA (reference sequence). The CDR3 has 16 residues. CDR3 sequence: CSARDRRTGRTGELFF.

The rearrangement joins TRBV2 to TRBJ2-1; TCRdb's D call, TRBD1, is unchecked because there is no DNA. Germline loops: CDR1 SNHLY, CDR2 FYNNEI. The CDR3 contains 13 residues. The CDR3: CASSEAGFGGPFF.

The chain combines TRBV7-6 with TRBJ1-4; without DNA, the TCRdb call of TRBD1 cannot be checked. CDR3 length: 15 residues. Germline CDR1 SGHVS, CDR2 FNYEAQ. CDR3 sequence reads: CASSLRTGANEKLFF.